This T cell receptor (beta chain) was retrieved from a study of OX40 agonist ivuxolimab in advanced cancers. Overall study context: Dose-escalation patients' cancers were hepatocellular carcinoma, melanoma, renal cell or head and neck cancer. Participants, around 80% male, averaged approximately 60 years of age, ranging from roughly 20 to 79. Study results and limitations: At 0.1 to 3.0 mg/kg and by week 6, CD4+ and CD8+ T cells in the blood had expanded clonally.

Profiled with immunoSEQ multiplex PCR; TCRdb holds only in-frame clones, not every one. The sample records approximately 60,000 clones, more than 80% being singletons. A note on this clone: What it binds is not known.

Exclusion of a patient followed from autoimmune disease history or systemic immunosuppression. Trimming stripped 5 bases from V and 1 base from J, with 8 bases between. Germline values: CDR1 LNHDA, CDR2 SQIVND (reference sequence). The CDR3 covers 14 residues. The sequencing used CD4+ or CD8+ T cells sorted from blood, collected in a trial of the OX40 agonist ivuxolimab. The TCR originated in an adult with an advanced solid tumor such as melanoma, head and neck, liver or kidney cancer. V is TRBV19 and J is TRBJ2-2, with D perhaps TRBD2 (5 bases). DNA for the CDR3: TGTGCCAGTAGTCAGACTAAGAACACCGGGGAGCTGTTTTTT. It specifies CASSQTKNTGELFF.